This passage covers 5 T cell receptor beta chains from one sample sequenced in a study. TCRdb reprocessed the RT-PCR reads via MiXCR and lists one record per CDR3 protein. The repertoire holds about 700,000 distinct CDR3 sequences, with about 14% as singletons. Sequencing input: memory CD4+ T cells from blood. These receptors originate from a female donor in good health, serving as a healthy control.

The CDR3 DNA reads TGCAGTGCCACAAGCGCGACAGGGGGTGACTACAATGAGCAGTTCTTC. This gives the protein CSATSATGGDYNEQFF. This chain links TRBV20-1 with TRBJ2-1, with 9 bases identical to TRBD1. Germline V gene lookup returns CDR1 DFQATT and CDR2 SNEGSKA (reference sequence). The CDR3 covers 16 residues. The junction had 12 bases not matched to a gene; V was cut back by 6 bases and J by 3 bases.

Here the CDR3 DNA reads TGTGCCAGCAGTCCCAGGGGGGACAGGGGGAACTATGGCTACACCTTC. As protein: CASSPRGDRGNYGYTF. J is TRBJ1-2 and V is TRBV9; 11 bases are shared with TRBD1. Looked up from germline, CDR1 is SGDLS and CDR2 is YYNGEE. This CDR3 is built from 16 residues. V was clipped by 5 bases and J by 2 bases; unmatched bases: 8.

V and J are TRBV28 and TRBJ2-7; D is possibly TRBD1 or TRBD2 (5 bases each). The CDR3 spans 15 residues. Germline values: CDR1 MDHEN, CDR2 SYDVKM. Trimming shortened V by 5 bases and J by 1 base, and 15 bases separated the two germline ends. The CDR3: CASSTAGTLSYEQYF. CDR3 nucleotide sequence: TGTGCCAGCAGTACGGCCGGGACGCTATCCTACGAGCAGTACTTC. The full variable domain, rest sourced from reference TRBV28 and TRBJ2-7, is DVKVTQSSRYLVKRTGEKVFLECVQDMDHENMFWYRQDPGLGLRLIYFSYDVKMKEKGDIPEGYSVSREKKERFSLILESASTNQTSMYLCASSTAGTLSYEQYFGPGTRLTVT.

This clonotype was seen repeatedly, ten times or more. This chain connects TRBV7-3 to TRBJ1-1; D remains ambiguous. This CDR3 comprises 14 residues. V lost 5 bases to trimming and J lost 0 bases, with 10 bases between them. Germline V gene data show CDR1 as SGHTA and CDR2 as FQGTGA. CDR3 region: CASSEGTVNTEAFF. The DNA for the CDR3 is TGTGCCAGCAGCGAAGGAACAGTGAACACTGAAGCTTTCTTT.

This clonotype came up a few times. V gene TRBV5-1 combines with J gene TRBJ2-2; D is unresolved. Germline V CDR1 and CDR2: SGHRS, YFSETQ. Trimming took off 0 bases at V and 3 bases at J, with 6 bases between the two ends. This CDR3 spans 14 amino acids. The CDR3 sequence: CASSLEDYTGELFF. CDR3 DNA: TGCGCCAGCAGCTTGGAGGATTACACCGGGGAGCTGTTTTTT.